This T cell receptor (beta chain) emerged from a study of T cell responses to AZD1222 COVID-19 vaccine. About the study: Samples with a second dose at about 4 or about 12 weeks were pooled together.

The CDR3 has 13 residues. CDR1 MDHEN and CDR2 SYDVKM come from the germline V gene. V gave up 2 bases and J gave up 8 bases, with 12 bases separating them. Study results and limitations: Females made up more of the donors, who were largely white British, and clonal diversity may have come out too low. Regions 160-218 and 743-854 dominated among vaccine-associated CD4 TCRs spanning spike.

In regard to this clone: As yet, its antigen is unknown.

Assay: immunoSEQ multiplex PCR; the TCRdb copy retains only in-frame clones and omits some. Among around 140,000 clones listed, 80% to 90% were seen once. Sequenced material: peripheral blood, taken on day 0 of AZD1222 vaccination. The chain combines TRBV28 with TRBJ1-2; TRBD1 is a possible D gene (6 bases). The TCR comes from an adult in good health. The CDR3 spells CASSLAGARGYTF. DNA of the CDR3: TGTGCCAGCAGTTTAGCAGGGGCGCGGGGCTACACCTTC.